This T cell receptor beta chain was found in a study of response to subunit inactivated influenza vaccine. General study results and limits: With each seasonal influenza vaccination, the authors suggested, few new T cells are recruited.

This clonotype has more than one count but fewer than ten. Its cognate antigen is unknown. TCRdb analysed the RT-PCR reads with MiXCR anew, one entry per CDR3 protein. The data show 550,000 to 800,000 distinct CDR3 sequences, approximately 14% seen once. Sequencing used PBMCs from blood, obtained 11 to 12 days after vaccination. This receptor was taken from a man in his fifties or sixties who received an inactivated influenza vaccine.

The CDR3 protein is CASGEGEQFF. The DNA of the CDR3 is TGTGCCAGCGGCGAGGGCGAGCAGTTCTTC. The chain employs TRBV10-3 and TRBJ2-1; tentatively, D is TRBD2 (5 bases). CDR1 and CDR2 from the germline V gene are ENHRY and SYGVKD. The CDR3 has 10 residues. V was clipped by 10 bases and J by 10 bases, with 11 bases between them.